Below, 16 T cell receptor beta chains from the same sample are listed, as sequenced in a study of cytomegalovirus exposure and HLA in healthy donors. This PCR relied on a set of 60 Vbeta primers and 13 Jbeta primers. Clones were read by immunoSEQ multiplex PCR, and TCRdb kept only the in-frame ones, dropping some. Of more than 90,000 clones listed, about 70% are singletons. The sequencing sample was made of PBMCs. The receptors here all came from a woman aged 25 to 39 in good health and CMV-seronegative.

This chain joins TRBV29-1 and TRBJ1-1; 9 bases align to TRBD1. V was pared by 6 bases and J by 0 bases, with 5 bases of the junction left unmatched. Per germline, CDR1 SQVTM and CDR2 ANQGSEA. The CDR3 is made up of 14 amino acids. This CDR3 is CSVGTGPMNTEAFF. The CDR3 DNA sequence: TGCAGCGTGGGGACAGGGCCTATGAACACTGAAGCTTTCTTT.

J is TRBJ1-2 and V is TRBV12-5; 8 bases are a match to TRBD1. This CDR3 is 15 amino acids long. V was pared by 4 bases and J by 8 bases, with 12 bases of the junction left unmatched. Germline V gives CDR1 LGHNT, CDR2 FRNRAP. CDR3: CASGSHFSTGDGYTF. CDR3 coding DNA: TGTGCTAGTGGTTCACACTTTTCGACAGGGGACGGCTACACCTTC.

The chain joins TRBV2 to TRBJ2-3; TRBD1 matches 9 bases. The germline V gene encodes CDR1 SNHLY and CDR2 FYNNEI. V shed 4 bases, J shed 6 bases, and the junction held 11 bases outside the gene matches. This CDR3 is 16 amino acids long. CDR3 residues: CASSGGRRTGADTQYF. As DNA, the CDR3 is TGTGCCAGCAGTGGAGGAAGGAGGACAGGGGCTGATACGCAGTATTTT.

V is TRBV4-2 and J is TRBJ1-6; D may be TRBD1 (5 bases). The CDR3 is 17 residues long. CDR1 and CDR2 (germline): LGHNA, YNFKEQ. The V gene lost 0 bases and the J gene lost 1 base, with 10 bases spanning the gap. In nucleotides, the CDR3 is TGTGCCAGCAGCCAAGATCGCGGGGCGTCCTATAATTCACCCCTCCACTTT. It specifies CASSQDRGASYNSPLHF.

The chain combines TRBV25-1 with TRBJ1-1; 10 nucleotides agree with TRBD1. CDR1 and CDR2 (germline): MGHDK, SYGVNS. The trim removed 8 bases at V and 5 bases at J, leaving 5 bases unmatched. The length of the CDR3 is 13 residues. The CDR3 loop reads CASGWTGGTEAFF. In nucleotides, the CDR3 is TGTGCCAGCGGTTGGACAGGGGGTACTGAAGCTTTCTTT.

The chain joins TRBV6-5 to TRBJ1-1; no reliable D call. Germline V gives CDR1 MNHEY, CDR2 SVGAGI. Trimming stripped 0 bases from V and 1 base from J, with 9 bases between. This CDR3 has 15 residues. CDR3 region: CASSYSRLSNTEAFF. The CDR3 DNA follows: TGTGCCAGCAGTTACTCGCGACTGTCGAACACTGAAGCTTTCTTT.

The rearrangement links TRBV19 to TRBJ1-2; D gene unclear. CDR1 and CDR2 (germline): LNHDA, SQIVND (reference sequence). This CDR3 has 12 amino acids. V lost 5 bases and J lost 2, with 6 bases in between. The CDR3 coding sequence is TGTGCCAGTAGTCCCGGGAACTATGGCTACACCTTC. This encodes CASSPGNYGYTF.

The chain is built from TRBV4-3 and TRBJ1-1, with 10 bases identical to TRBD1. Germline V gives CDR1 LGHNA, CDR2 YSLEER. Trimming took 0 bases from V and 10 from J; bases not matched to a gene: 8. This CDR3 contains 15 residues. This CDR3 reads CASSQDRQGAGVAFF. The CDR3 nucleotides read TGCGCCAGCAGCCAAGATAGACAGGGGGCTGGGGTAGCTTTCTTT.

The chain employs TRBV29-1 and TRBJ2-1, with 11 positions matching TRBD1. With 7 bases clipped from V and 8 bases from J, the junction kept 10 bases outside the gene matches. In germline, CDR1 is SQVTM, CDR2 ANQGSEA. This CDR3 comprises 14 residues. The CDR3 spells CSAYRDRGSDEQFF. CDR3 sequence (DNA): TGCAGCGCCTACCGGGACAGGGGGTCAGATGAGCAGTTCTTC.

The genes are TRBV5-1 and TRBJ1-1, with D uncertain. V lost 2 bases and J 0 bases, leaving 8 bases between the germline ends. The CDR3 is 14 residues long. Germline V gene sequence: CDR1 SGHRS, CDR2 YFSETQ. This chain's CDR3 is CASSFEVMNTEAFF. The CDR3 region has the DNA TGCGCCAGCAGCTTTGAGGTTATGAACACTGAAGCTTTCTTT.

The chain uses TRBV5-1 and TRBJ2-2, with 8 bases that match TRBD1. This CDR3 region has 15 residues. Germline V gene lookup returns CDR1 SGHRS and CDR2 YFSETQ. Unmatched junction bases numbered 8, after V lost 4 bases and J lost 6 bases. Here the CDR3 reads CASSTNQGASGELFF. The CDR3 DNA reads TGCGCCAGCAGCACGAACCAGGGGGCGTCCGGGGAGCTGTTTTTT.

The chain combines TRBV6-1 with TRBJ1-3; TRBD1 might be the D (5 bases). The CDR3 spans 15 residues. Trimming took off 2 bases at V and 1 base at J, with 9 bases between the two ends. Per germline, CDR1 MNHNS and CDR2 SASEGT. The CDR3 sequence is CASSEFGTSGNTIYF. The DNA of the CDR3 is TGTGCCAGCAGTGAATTCGGGACTTCTGGAAACACCATATATTTT.

This rearrangement joins TRBV6-5 to TRBJ1-3, with 7 bases lining up with TRBD1. From germline, CDR1 is MNHEY and CDR2 SVGAGI. The CDR3 runs 15 residues. V lost 6 bases and J lost 2; bases outside the gene matches: 7. CDR3 region: CASSFDREPGNTIYF. Here the CDR3 DNA reads TGTGCCAGCAGCTTTGACAGGGAACCTGGAAACACCATATATTTT.

The chain links TRBV5-1 to TRBJ1-1; 11 positions match TRBD1. The ends lost 3 bases at V and 4 bases at J; junction bases unmatched: 5. Germline values: CDR1 SGHRS, CDR2 YFSETQ. This CDR3 region has 15 residues. CDR3 in amino acids: CASSSMGQGGTEAFF. CDR3 coding DNA: TGCGCCAGCAGCTCAATGGGACAGGGGGGCACTGAAGCTTTCTTT.

This chain joins TRBV6-5 and TRBJ2-2; 7 nucleotides agree with TRBD1. V lost 4 bases to trimming and J lost 7 bases; unmatched junction nucleotides: 9. Germline V gene sequence: CDR1 MNHEY, CDR2 SVGAGI. There are 15 residues in the CDR3. CDR3 residues: CASSSETGSIGELFF. DNA for the CDR3: TGTGCCAGCAGTTCCGAGACAGGGTCGATCGGGGAGCTGTTTTTT.

This rearrangement joins TRBV4-1 to TRBJ1-2; maybe TRBD1 (6 bases). The germline V gene has CDR1 MGHRA and CDR2 YSYEKL. The CDR3 covers 15 residues. Trimming cost V 0 bases and J 0 bases, with 8 bases left between them. CDR3: CASSQDRQANYGYTF. The CDR3 nucleotides are TGCGCCAGCAGCCAAGATCGACAGGCTAACTATGGCTACACCTTC.